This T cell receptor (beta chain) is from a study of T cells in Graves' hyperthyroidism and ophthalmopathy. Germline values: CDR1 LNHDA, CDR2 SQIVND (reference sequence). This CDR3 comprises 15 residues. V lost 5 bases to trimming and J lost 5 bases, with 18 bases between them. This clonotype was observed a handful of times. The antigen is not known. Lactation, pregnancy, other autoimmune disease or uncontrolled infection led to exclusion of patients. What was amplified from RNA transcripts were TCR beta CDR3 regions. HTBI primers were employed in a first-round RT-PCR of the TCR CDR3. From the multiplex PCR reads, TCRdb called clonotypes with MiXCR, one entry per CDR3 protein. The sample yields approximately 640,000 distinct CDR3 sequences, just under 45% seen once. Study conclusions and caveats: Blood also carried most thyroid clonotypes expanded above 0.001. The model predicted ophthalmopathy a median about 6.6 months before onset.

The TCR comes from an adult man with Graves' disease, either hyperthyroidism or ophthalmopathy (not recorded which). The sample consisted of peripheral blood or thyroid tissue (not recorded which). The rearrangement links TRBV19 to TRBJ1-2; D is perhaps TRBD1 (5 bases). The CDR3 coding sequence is TGTGCCAGTAGTCCCTCAATCGGGACGGGTTATGGCTACACCTTC. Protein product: CASSPSIGTGYGYTF.